This TCR beta chain was sequenced during a study of vaccination and CD4 T cells after COVID-19. The CDR3 contains 17 residues. Indicated treatment: roughly ten-day PBMC culture with coronavirus spike peptide pools or control peptides (ViraFEST assay). Unexposed donor CD4+ T cells predated the COVID-19 pandemic, collected 2011-2018. In the ViraFEST assay, peptide-pool expansion preceded TCR sequencing of expanded clonotypes. Four cold-coronavirus spikes and SARS-CoV-2 S/N were the probes applied, cells permitting, to CD4+ T cells from unexposed donors. Cultured CD4+ T cells had their DNA profiled by the Oncomine TCR Beta short-read assay. TCRdb ran MiXCR on the PCR reads and lists one entry per CDR3 protein. The data hold approximately 3,700 distinct CDR3 sequences, with under 25% observed a single time. This clonotype is classed as medium-sized (0.01 to 0.1%). Its target is unknown.

This chain uses TRBV21-1 with TRBJ1-2. TRBV21-1 is a documented pseudogene. The sample consisted of CD4+ T cells from blood, cultured in vitro. The clonotype was recovered from a human donor in good health. CDR3 sequence reads: CASSLEYREDSMSGYTF. As DNA, the CDR3 is TGTGCCAGCAGCCTAGAGTACCGGGAGGACAGTATGTCTGGCTACACCTTC.